The clone carrying this T cell receptor beta chain has just one count. Antigen: not known. This entry is derived from a study of T cell responses to AZD1222 COVID-19 vaccine. Sequenced by immunoSEQ multiplex PCR; TCRdb stores in-frame clones only, minus some. The table has tens of thousands of clones, about nine tenths seen once. From germline, CDR1 is SNHLY and CDR2 FYNNEI. This CDR3 spans 16 amino acids. The V end was cut by 7 bases, the J end by 5 bases, with 22 bases between. Study observations and caveats: None of the repertoires were sampled until the peak T cell response had passed. Donors were mostly white British, more females; clonal diversity possibly underestimated. The study reported that nearly half of spike-specific TCRs target unmutated variant regions.

The chain has TRBV2 and TRBJ2-3; tentatively, D is TRBD1 (6 bases). The input for sequencing was peripheral blood, taken on day 0 of AZD1222 vaccination. This sequence originates from an adult in good health. The CDR3 spells CASNLSRGTGGDTQYF. The CDR3 coding sequence is TGTGCCAGCAATTTATCAAGGGGGACCGGCGGAGATACGCAGTATTTT.